Following are 18 T cell receptor beta chains from one sample sequenced in a study of blood T cell repertoires in COVID-19. Some clones are missing from TCRdb's copy, which holds only in-frame ones; the method was immunoSEQ multiplex PCR. The sample yields under 150,000 clones, about four fifths seen once. Sample: peripheral blood. These receptors were obtained from a man aged 35-49 years with active or convalescent COVID-19.

The J gene is TRBJ1-3, the V gene TRBV30; 10 nucleotides agree with TRBD1. Germline V gene sequence: CDR1 GTSNPN, CDR2 SVGIG (reference sequence). V was pared by 2 bases and J by 1 base, with 11 bases of the junction left unmatched. The CDR3 is made up of 18 amino acids. The CDR3, as DNA: TGTGCCTGGAGTCCACGGGACAGGGGAAAACAGTCTGGAAACACCATATATTTT. It yields the protein CAWSPRDRGKQSGNTIYF.

The gene calls are TRBV6-4 and TRBJ2-7; 7 bases align to TRBD2. The V gene's germline CDR1 is MRHNA and CDR2 SNTAGT. This CDR3 comprises 11 residues. This CDR3 is CASRGEERDLV. The CDR3 region has the DNA TGTGCCAGCAGGGGGGAGGAGCGGGACCTGGTC.

This clone was picked up one time. The chain carries TRBV18 and TRBJ2-5, with D tentatively TRBD2 (5 bases). Germline V CDR1 and CDR2: KGHSH, LQKENI. This CDR3 has 14 amino acids. V lost 2 bases and J 5 bases, leaving 12 bases between the germline ends. DNA for the CDR3: TGTGCCAGCTCACCAGCGGCGGGTGGGGAGACCCAGTACTTC. As protein: CASSPAAGGETQYF.

The chain couples TRBV4-3 to TRBJ1-4; 10 bases are shared with TRBD1. Trimming cost V 4 bases and J 6 bases; bases outside gene matches: 5. This CDR3 contains 15 residues. Germline V gives CDR1 LGHNA, CDR2 YSLEER. This CDR3 reads CASSPTGGGDEKLFF. The DNA of the CDR3 is TGCGCCAGCAGCCCGACAGGGGGCGGGGATGAAAAACTGTTTTTT.

This chain connects TRBV6-5 to TRBJ1-2; perhaps TRBD1 as D (5 bases). CDR1 and CDR2 (germline): MNHEY, SVGAGI. The CDR3 sequence is 14 residues long. V was trimmed by 7 bases and J by 0 bases, leaving 12 bases between them. CDR3 nucleotide sequence: TGTGCCAGCATTTTAGGGGCAGCTAACTATGGCTACACCTTC. This sequence encodes CASILGAANYGYTF.

This clone was recorded only once. The V gene is TRBV18, the J gene TRBJ2-1; perhaps TRBD2 as D (6 bases). The CDR3 contains 15 residues. Trimming cost V 2 bases and J 2 bases, with 10 bases left between them. Germline V gene lookup returns CDR1 KGHSH and CDR2 LQKENI. Here the CDR3 DNA reads TGTGCCAGCTCACCAACTAGCCTAACCTACAATGAGCAGTTCTTC. It is translated as CASSPTSLTYNEQFF.

The chain has TRBV3-1 (or the pseudogene TRBV3-2) and TRBJ2-2; a possible D gene is TRBD2 (5 bases). The CDR3 contains 14 residues. Germline V lookup: CDR1 LGHDT, CDR2 YNNKEL (reference sequence). The germline V and J ends were trimmed by 4 bases and 5 bases, with 11 bases remaining between them. In DNA, the CDR3 is TGTGCCAGCAGCCCCCGGGGAGCAACCGGGGAGCTGTTTTTT. Its translation is CASSPRGATGELFF.

The chain employs TRBV30 and TRBJ1-1; tentatively, D is TRBD1 (6 bases). Trimming pared 2 bases from V and 3 bases from J, leaving 16 bases between. This CDR3 region has 15 residues. The germline CDR1 and CDR2 sequences are GTSNPN and SVGIG (reference sequence). CDR3 DNA sequence: TGTGCCTGGAGTTTTCGACAGGTCGGGTACACTGAAGCTTTCTTT. Amino acid sequence: CAWSFRQVGYTEAFF.

The CDR3 spells CASSQPRGPVGALHF. CDR3 DNA: TGTGCCAGCAGCCAACCCAGAGGACCCGTCGGGGCCCTCCACTTT. The rearrangement joins TRBV3-1 (or the pseudogene TRBV3-2) to TRBJ1-6; no clear D gene. Germline CDR1 is LGHDT and CDR2 is YNNKEL (reference sequence). The CDR3 loop spans 15 amino acids. V lost 2 bases and J 14 bases, leaving 19 bases between the germline ends.

The gene calls are TRBV9 and TRBJ2-7; D is unresolved. The CDR3 sequence is 14 residues long. The V end was cut by 0 bases, the J end by 3 bases, with 10 bases between. Per germline, CDR1 SGDLS and CDR2 YYNGEE. The CDR3 region is CASSVDLPGYEQYF. The CDR3 region has the DNA TGTGCCAGCAGCGTAGACCTGCCGGGCTACGAGCAGTACTTC.

The chain is built from TRBV7-2 and TRBJ2-7; D perhaps matches TRBD2 (5 bases). Trimming cost V 1 base and J 10 bases, with 11 bases left between them. Germline CDR1 SGHTA, CDR2 FQGNSA. The CDR3 spans 12 residues. DNA of the CDR3: TGTGCCAGCAGCTTAGGTCAGCGGCCCCAGTACTTC. Translation: CASSLGQRPQYF.

This chain links TRBV29-1 with TRBJ1-1; D uncertain. The CDR3 contains 10 residues. Germline V gene lookup returns CDR1 SQVTM and CDR2 ANQGSEA. Trimming stripped 4 bases from V and 3 bases from J, with 3 bases between. The CDR3 here is CSVGDTEAFF. In nucleotides, the CDR3 is TGCAGCGTTGGAGACACTGAAGCTTTCTTT.

V is TRBV7-3 and J is TRBJ2-5; D perhaps matches TRBD2 (7 bases). V was cut by 8 bases and J by 4 bases, with 14 bases left in between. CDR3 length equals 13 residues. CDR1 and CDR2 from the germline V gene are SGHTA and FQGTGA. CDR3 protein: CASVGGPGETQYF. CDR3 nucleotide sequence: TGTGCCAGCGTCGGGGGGCCGGGAGAGACCCAGTACTTC. The full variable domain, its missing parts supplied by reference TRBV7-3 and TRBJ2-5, is GAGVSQTPSNKVTEKGKYVELRCDPISGHTALYWYRQSLGQGPEFLIYFQGTGAADDSGLPNDRFFAVRPEGSVSTLKIQRTERGDSAVYLCASVGGPGETQYFGPGTRLLVL.

Note on this clone: The sample carries other DNA sequences with the same CDR3. The V and J genes are TRBV30 and TRBJ1-5, with D possibly TRBD1 on 5 matching bases. This CDR3 is 13 amino acids long. The germline gives CDR1 GTSNPN, CDR2 SVGIG (reference sequence). V was shortened by 0 bases and J by 4 bases, with 7 bases between the two germline ends. The CDR3 coding sequence is TGTGCCTGGAGTGTGGAGGGGAATCAGCCCCAGCATTTT. Translating it yields CAWSVEGNQPQHF.

In its sample, this clone was seen a few times. CDR3 amino acids: CASSLTGATEAFF. In nucleotides, the CDR3 is TGTGCCAGCAGCTTAACAGGGGCCACTGAAGCTTTCTTT. V and J are TRBV7-2 and TRBJ1-1; 7 bases line up with TRBD1. The germline gives CDR1 SGHTA, CDR2 FQGNSA. Losses at the gene ends were 2 bases for V and 4 bases for J; bases not matched to a gene: 1. The CDR3 covers 13 residues.

For the CDR3, the DNA is TGTGCCAGCAGCCAAGCGCGGGCTGCGGCTATCGAAAAACTGTTTTTT. This sequence encodes CASSQARAAAIEKLFF. The J gene is TRBJ1-4, the V gene TRBV3-1 (or the pseudogene TRBV3-2), with D unclear. Trimming removed 1 base from V and 8 bases from J, with 17 bases in between. The length of the CDR3 is 16 residues. CDR1 is LGHDT, CDR2 YNNKEL, per germline (reference sequence).

The V and J genes are TRBV2 and TRBJ2-7; 7 bases are a match to TRBD1. The CDR3 loop spans 15 amino acids. Trimming cost V 2 bases and J 2 bases; bases outside gene matches: 6. Germline CDR1 SNHLY, CDR2 FYNNEI. CDR3 amino acids: CASSERQGATYEQYF. The CDR3 DNA reads as TGTGCCAGCAGTGAAAGACAGGGAGCCACCTACGAGCAGTACTTC.

The chain recombines TRBV6-5 with TRBJ2-1, with D possibly being TRBD2 (7 bases). The length of the CDR3 is 15 residues. CDR1 MNHEY and CDR2 SVGAGI come from the germline V gene. V dropped 3 bases and J dropped 14 bases, with 23 bases sitting between them. CDR3 protein: CASSYEPHGGGPKFF. As DNA, the CDR3 is TGTGCCAGCAGTTATGAACCCCATGGGGGGGGGCCTAAGTTCTTC.